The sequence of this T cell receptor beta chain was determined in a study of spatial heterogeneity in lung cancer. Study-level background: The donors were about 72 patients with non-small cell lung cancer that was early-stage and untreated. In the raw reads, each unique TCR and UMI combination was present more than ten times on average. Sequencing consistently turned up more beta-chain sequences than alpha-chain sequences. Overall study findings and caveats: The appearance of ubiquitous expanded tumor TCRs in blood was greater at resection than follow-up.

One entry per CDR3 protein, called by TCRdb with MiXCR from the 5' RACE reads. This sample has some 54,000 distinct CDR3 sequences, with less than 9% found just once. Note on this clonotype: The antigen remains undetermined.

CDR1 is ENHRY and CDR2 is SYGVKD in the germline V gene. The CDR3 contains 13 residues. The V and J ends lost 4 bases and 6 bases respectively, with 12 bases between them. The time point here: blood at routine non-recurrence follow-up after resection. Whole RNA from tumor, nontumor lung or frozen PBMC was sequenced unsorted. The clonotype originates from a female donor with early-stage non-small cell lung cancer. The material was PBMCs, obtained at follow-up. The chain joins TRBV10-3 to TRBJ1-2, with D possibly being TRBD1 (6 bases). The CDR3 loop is CAISGTGRDGYTF. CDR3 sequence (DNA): TGTGCCATCAGTGGAACAGGGAGGGATGGCTACACCTTC.